The 32 T cell receptor beta chains in this list originate from one sample, sequenced in a study of beta chain features in type 1 diabetes. Study-level points and caveats: Across all four CD4+ subsets, people with type 1 diabetes showed modestly shorter TCRB CDR3s.

No antigens are known for them. The whole isolated RNA underwent reverse transcription, so sequencing captured expressed TCRB transcripts. Assay: immunoSEQ multiplex PCR; the TCRdb copy retains only in-frame clones and omits some. The table lists 250,000 to 300,000 clones, approximately 24% of them singletons. The sequencing sample was made of naive CD4+ T cells from blood. Receptors originate from a woman aged 30 to 39 with type 1 diabetes.

This clone was seen a handful of times. The chain carries TRBV30 and TRBJ2-1; TRBD2 matches at 8 bases. The CDR3 sequence is 13 residues long. Trimming at V came to 2 bases and at J to 4 bases, leaving 1 base not matched to a gene. Germline V lookup: CDR1 GTSNPN, CDR2 SVGIG (reference sequence). DNA of the CDR3: TGTGCCTGGAGTACTAGCGGTTACAATGAGCAGTTCTTC. This translates into CAWSTSGYNEQFF.

This clone came up a few times. The V gene is TRBV30, the J gene TRBJ2-1, with 9 bases identical to TRBD1. Trimming cost V 4 bases and J 6 bases; bases outside gene matches: 4. This CDR3 comprises 13 residues. Germline V lookup: CDR1 GTSNPN, CDR2 SVGIG (reference sequence). The CDR3 bases are TGTGCCTGGAAGGGACAGGGTATCAATGAGCAGTTCTTC. This sequence encodes CAWKGQGINEQFF.

V usage is TRBV25-1 and J usage is TRBJ2-1, with D perhaps TRBD2 (6 bases). Germline loops: CDR1 MGHDK, CDR2 SYGVNS. Trimming shortened V by 5 bases and J by 10 bases, and 21 bases separated the two germline ends. This CDR3 region has 15 residues. DNA for the CDR3: TGTGCCAGCAGTAGACCGGGACTCTCCTCTGGGGAGCAGTTCTTC. Its protein is CASSRPGLSSGEQFF.

The chain links TRBV9 to TRBJ2-5; TRBD2 matches at 13 bases. V shed 1 base, J shed 5 bases, and the junction held 5 bases outside the gene matches. The germline V gene has CDR1 SGDLS and CDR2 YYNGEE. This CDR3 contains 16 residues. CDR3 protein: CASSVLLAGGRETQYF. CDR3 DNA: TGTGCCAGCAGCGTACTACTAGCGGGAGGGCGGGAGACCCAGTACTTC.

The chain has TRBV4-1 and TRBJ2-1; the match to TRBD1 covers 7 bases. Losses at the gene ends were 1 base for V and 5 bases for J; bases not matched to a gene: 5. The CDR3 contains 15 residues. Germline V gene lookup returns CDR1 MGHRA and CDR2 YSYEKL. The CDR3 loop reads CASSQAGRGNNEQFF. The CDR3 DNA sequence: TGCGCCAGCAGCCAAGCGGGCAGGGGGAACAATGAGCAGTTCTTC.

This clone turned up a few times. The chain couples TRBV9 to TRBJ2-7, with a tentative D call TRBD2 (5 bases). CDR3 length: 12 residues. The V and J ends lost 0 bases and 8 bases respectively, with 9 bases between them. CDR1 SGDLS and CDR2 YYNGEE come from the germline V gene. The CDR3 loop reads CASSVAGEKQYF. DNA of the CDR3: TGTGCCAGCAGCGTAGCCGGGGAGAAGCAGTACTTC.

In its sample, this clone was seen once. This chain connects TRBV4-2 to TRBJ2-1, with TRBD2 identical over 13 bases. The germline gives CDR1 LGHNA, CDR2 YNFKEQ. The CDR3 sequence is 20 residues long. Germline trimming cut 1 base from V and 4 bases from J; bases unmatched to any gene: 13. CDR3 coding DNA: TGTGCCAGCAGCCAAGTAACACCACGACTAGCGGGAGGACCTTACAATGAGCAGTTCTTC. This encodes CASSQVTPRLAGGPYNEQFF.

This clone was seen more than once but under ten times. Here the CDR3 DNA reads TGTGCTAGTGGTTTGACGGAGGATGAGCAGTTCTTC. It yields the protein CASGLTEDEQFF. J is TRBJ2-1 and V is TRBV12-5, with D possibly being TRBD2 (5 bases). The V and J ends lost 2 bases and 8 bases respectively, with 7 bases between them. CDR1 and CDR2 from the germline V gene are LGHNT and FRNRAP. There are 12 residues in the CDR3.

The CDR3 here is CASSLAGDSYEQYF. The DNA for the CDR3 is TGTGCCAGCAGCCTGGCGGGAGACTCCTACGAGCAGTACTTC. The chain employs TRBV5-4 and TRBJ2-7; TRBD2 aligns across 7 bases. The CDR3 is made up of 14 amino acids. V shed 4 bases, J shed 0 bases, and the junction held 4 bases outside the gene matches. The V gene's germline CDR1 is SGHNT and CDR2 YYREEE (reference sequence).

The V and J genes are TRBV19 and TRBJ2-3; 7 positions agree with TRBD2. Trimming cost V 3 bases and J 1 base; bases outside gene matches: 4. Germline V gene sequence: CDR1 LNHDA, CDR2 SQIVND (reference sequence). The CDR3 has 15 amino acids. The CDR3 nucleotides read TGTGCCAGTAGTATTGGCGGGAGAGGCACAGATACGCAGTATTTT. Protein: CASSIGGRGTDTQYF.

The V gene is TRBV14, the J gene TRBJ2-5, with TRBD2 matching over 7 bases. Germline V lookup: CDR1 SGHDN, CDR2 FVKESK. V was clipped by 0 bases and J by 5 bases; unmatched bases: 9. The CDR3 is 16 amino acids. This chain's CDR3 is CASSQEYTSVFETQYF. In DNA, the CDR3 is TGTGCCAGCAGCCAAGAGTATACTAGCGTCTTTGAGACCCAGTACTTC.

This clone turned up a few times. This sequence joins TRBV5-4 and TRBJ2-1; 13 bases align to TRBD2. Trimming at V came to 4 bases and at J to 9 bases, leaving 7 bases not matched to a gene. Per germline, CDR1 SGHNT and CDR2 YYREEE (reference sequence). The CDR3 length is 15 residues. The CDR3 loop is CASSLLAGGPSEQFF. The DNA for the CDR3 is TGTGCCAGCAGCCTACTAGCGGGAGGGCCTAGTGAGCAGTTCTTC. Using reference TRBV5-4 and TRBJ2-1 for the parts outside the CDR3, the full variable domain is ETGVTQSPTHLIKTRGQQVTLRCSSQSGHNTVSWYQQALGQGPQFIFQYYREEENGRGNFPPRFSGLQFPNYSSELNVNALELDDSALYLCASSLLAGGPSEQFFGPGTRLTVL.

The rearrangement joins TRBV29-1 to TRBJ2-5, with 8 bases fitting TRBD1. The CDR3 has 14 amino acids. The germline V gene encodes CDR1 SQVTM and CDR2 ANQGSEA. V gave up 4 bases and J gave up 4 bases; unmatched junction bases: 8. CDR3 amino acids: CSVGGDRNPETQYF. CDR3 nucleotide sequence: TGCAGCGTTGGGGGGGACAGGAATCCAGAGACCCAGTACTTC.

The chain links TRBV15 to TRBJ2-5, with D uncertain. Germline V gives CDR1 LNHNV, CDR2 YYDKDF (reference sequence). The V gene lost 3 bases and the J gene lost 0 bases, with 11 bases spanning the gap. The CDR3 is 15 amino acids. In nucleotides, the CDR3 is TGTGCCACCAGCAGCCCCTGGGCTAACCAAGAGACCCAGTACTTC. Encoded protein: CATSSPWANQETQYF.

The chain combines TRBV27 with TRBJ1-2, with D tentatively TRBD1 (6 bases). Trimming removed 5 bases at V and 5 bases at J, with 21 bases between. Germline V gene data show CDR1 as MNHEY and CDR2 as SMNVEV (reference sequence). This CDR3 is 16 amino acids long. The CDR3 sequence: CASSTLASGALYGYTF. The CDR3 bases are TGTGCCAGCAGTACGCTGGCCTCAGGGGCCCTTTATGGCTACACCTTC.

The genes are TRBV28 and TRBJ2-5; D remains ambiguous. The CDR3 consists of 13 residues. Germline V gene data show CDR1 as MDHEN and CDR2 as SYDVKM. Trimming cost V 3 bases and J 5 bases, with 10 bases left between them. In DNA, the CDR3 is TGTGCCAGCAGTTTGTGGAGTTGGGAGACCCAGTACTTC. Translated, it gives CASSLWSWETQYF.

The J gene is TRBJ1-4, the V gene TRBV4-2; D is uncertain. CDR3 length equals 13 residues. Looked up from germline, CDR1 is LGHNA and CDR2 is YNFKEQ. V was clipped by 4 bases and J by 7 bases, with 10 bases between them. The CDR3 is CASSRAPSEKLFF. CDR3 bases: TGTGCCAGCAGCCGAGCCCCTAGTGAAAAACTGTTTTTT.

The sample holds a few counts of this clone. The gene calls are TRBV29-1 and TRBJ2-7; D uncertain. The V end lost 4 bases, the J end lost 0 bases, and 13 bases lay between the germline ends. The CDR3 has 14 residues. Looked up from germline, CDR1 is SQVTM and CDR2 is ANQGSEA. CDR3 sequence reads: CSVVLWPSSYEQYF. The CDR3 DNA follows: TGCAGCGTTGTGTTGTGGCCCAGCTCCTACGAGCAGTACTTC.

This chain links TRBV5-1 with TRBJ1-1; 8 nucleotides line up with TRBD1. V lost 1 base and J lost 6; bases outside the gene matches: 11. Germline CDR1 and CDR2: SGHRS and YFSETQ. The CDR3 consists of 16 residues. The CDR3 loop is CASSLLQGAYGSEAFF. The DNA for the CDR3 is TGCGCCAGCAGCTTGCTCCAGGGGGCGTACGGGTCTGAAGCTTTCTTT.

V is TRBV30 and J is TRBJ2-5, with TRBD2 identical over 7 bases. The V and J ends lost 3 bases and 5 bases, in that order; junction bases with no gene match: 9. The CDR3 extends over 14 amino acids. CDR1 and CDR2 from the germline V gene are GTSNPN and SVGIG (reference sequence). CDR3 amino acids: CAWRQTSKSETQYF. The DNA for the CDR3 is TGTGCCTGGAGACAGACTAGCAAGAGCGAGACCCAGTACTTC. The whole variable domain, filled in from reference TRBV30 and TRBJ2-5, reads SQTIHQWPATLVQPVGSPLSLECTVEGTSNPNLYWYRQAAGRGLQLLFYSVGIGQISSEVPQNLSASRPQDRQFILSSKKLLLSDSGFYLCAWRQTSKSETQYFGPGTRLLVL.

CDR3 DNA: TGTGCCACCAGCAGAGGCAGGATCATGAACACTGAAGCTTTCTTT. The encoded protein is CATSRGRIMNTEAFF. This chain connects TRBV15 to TRBJ1-1; D is undetermined. CDR3 length: 15 amino acids. Germline V CDR1 and CDR2: LNHNV, YYDKDF (reference sequence). With 1 base removed from V and 0 bases from J, the gap between germline ends came to 9 bases.

The chain combines TRBV15 with TRBJ1-1; 9 nucleotides line up with TRBD1. This CDR3 comprises 12 residues. The germline gives CDR1 LNHNV, CDR2 YYDKDF (reference sequence). After removal of 9 bases from V and 5 bases from J, the junction contained 4 bases not matched to a gene. CDR3 sequence: CATRQGETEAFF. The CDR3 nucleotides read TGTGCCACGAGACAGGGGGAGACTGAAGCTTTCTTT.

About this clone: Compared with germline, one end of the junction differs, possibly owing to a read error. This rearrangement joins TRBV2 to TRBJ1-1, with a possible D match to TRBD1 (5 bases). Germline V gives CDR1 SNHLY, CDR2 FYNNEI. The CDR3 contains 11 residues. CDR3 in amino acids: CACREYTEAFF. Here the CDR3 DNA reads TGTGCCTGCAGGGAGTACACTGAAGCTTTCTTT.

CDR3 DNA: TGTGCCAGCAGCCGGAGTGGCCTCTCCTACGAGCAGTACTTC. Residues: CASSRSGLSYEQYF. V gene TRBV4-2 combines with J gene TRBJ2-7; no reliable D call. Trimming took off 4 bases at V and 0 bases at J, with 10 bases between the two ends. This CDR3 has 14 residues. CDR1 LGHNA and CDR2 YNFKEQ come from the germline V gene.

The sample holds a few counts of this clone. The chain employs TRBV28 and TRBJ1-1; 8 nucleotides align to TRBD1. CDR1 and CDR2 from the germline V gene are MDHEN and SYDVKM. This CDR3 has 15 amino acids. The trim removed 4 bases at V and 2 bases at J, leaving 6 bases unmatched. CDR3 nucleotide sequence: TGTGCCAGCAGTTCGACAGGGGAGGGAAACACTGAAGCTTTCTTT. Protein product: CASSSTGEGNTEAFF.

This clone came up a few times. In DNA, the CDR3 is TGTGCCACCTCGCAGTGGGCGGGAGCAAGCGAGCAGTTCTTC. The encoded protein is CATSQWAGASEQFF. The rearrangement links TRBV7-2 to TRBJ2-1; TRBD2 matches 7 bases. The germline V gene has CDR1 SGHTA and CDR2 FQGNSA. Unmatched junction bases numbered 16, after V lost 10 bases and J lost 10 bases. This CDR3 comprises 14 residues.

The CDR3 DNA sequence: TGTGCCATCAGGGTCTCGCGGGAGGTGTCCTACAATGAGCAGTTCTTC. Protein: CAIRVSREVSYNEQFF. The chain joins TRBV10-3 to TRBJ2-1, with TRBD2 identical over 8 bases. The CDR3 has 16 residues. The germline CDR1 and CDR2 sequences are ENHRY and SYGVKD. V lost 6 bases to trimming and J lost 1 base; unmatched junction nucleotides: 8.

The gene calls are TRBV12-5 and TRBJ1-5; D not resolved. V was trimmed by 3 bases and J by 1 base, leaving 13 bases between them. CDR1 and CDR2 from the germline V gene are LGHNT and FRNRAP. CDR3 size: 16 residues. The chain's CDR3 is CASGFYGLMSNQPQHF. DNA of the CDR3: TGTGCTAGTGGTTTTTACGGGTTGATGAGCAATCAGCCCCAGCATTTT.

The genes are TRBV4-1 and TRBJ2-3, with 11 bases matching TRBD2. Germline CDR1 is MGHRA and CDR2 is YSYEKL. This CDR3 has 21 residues. The junction had 22 bases not matched to a gene; V was cut back by 2 bases and J by 6 bases. CDR3 in amino acids: CASSQPLTLPRSGRARDTQYF. The DNA of the CDR3 is TGCGCCAGCAGCCAACCATTAACCTTACCACGTAGCGGGAGGGCCAGGGATACGCAGTATTTT.

The gene calls are TRBV5-1 and TRBJ2-1, with 7 nucleotides matching TRBD2. CDR1 is SGHRS, CDR2 YFSETQ, per germline. CDR3 length: 15 residues. Trimming cost V 5 bases and J 4 bases; bases outside gene matches: 9. CDR3 region: CASSTELAQYNEQFF. The CDR3 nucleotides are TGCGCCAGCAGTACGGAACTAGCGCAATACAATGAGCAGTTCTTC.

The gene calls are TRBV7-9 and TRBJ2-7; possibly TRBD1 for D (6 bases). The CDR3 extends over 15 amino acids. Trimming removed 6 bases from V and 0 bases from J, with 15 bases in between. Germline CDR1 and CDR2: SEHNR and FQNEAQ (reference sequence). CDR3 region: CASRLDSSNSYEQYF. The CDR3 bases are TGTGCCAGCAGATTGGACAGCTCAAACTCCTACGAGCAGTACTTC.

This clone was counted between two and nine times. The CDR3 DNA follows: TGTGCCTGTTATACTCTCTCCGCTTTCTTT. Translation gives CACYTLSAFF. The rearrangement joins TRBV30 to TRBJ1-1; no clear D. The CDR3 extends over 10 amino acids. Germline V gene data show CDR1 as GTSNPN and CDR2 as SVGIG (reference sequence). V was cut by 6 bases and J by 11 bases, with 13 bases left in between.